This T cell receptor beta chain was observed in a study of early T cells in non-severe SARS-CoV-2 infection. Unique molecular identifiers tagged individual cDNA molecules. TCRdb re-analysed the 5' RACE reads in MiXCR, keeping a single row per CDR3 protein. Of about 50,000 distinct CDR3 sequences listed, 11% are singletons. In its sample, this clonotype was seen many times. The germline V gene has CDR1 SGHRS and CDR2 YFSETQ. V was clipped by 0 bases and J by 1 base, with 11 bases between them. The length of the CDR3 is 15 residues. The V call is TRBV5-1, the J call TRBJ2-7; D unclear. This receptor was obtained from an adult who was a healthcare worker with PCR-confirmed SARS-CoV-2 infection or an uninfected control (not recorded which). The sample consisted of whole blood. This CDR3 reads CASSLEGLSSYEQYF. The CDR3 DNA follows: TGCGCCAGCAGCTTGGAAGGGTTATCTTCCTACGAGCAGTACTTC.